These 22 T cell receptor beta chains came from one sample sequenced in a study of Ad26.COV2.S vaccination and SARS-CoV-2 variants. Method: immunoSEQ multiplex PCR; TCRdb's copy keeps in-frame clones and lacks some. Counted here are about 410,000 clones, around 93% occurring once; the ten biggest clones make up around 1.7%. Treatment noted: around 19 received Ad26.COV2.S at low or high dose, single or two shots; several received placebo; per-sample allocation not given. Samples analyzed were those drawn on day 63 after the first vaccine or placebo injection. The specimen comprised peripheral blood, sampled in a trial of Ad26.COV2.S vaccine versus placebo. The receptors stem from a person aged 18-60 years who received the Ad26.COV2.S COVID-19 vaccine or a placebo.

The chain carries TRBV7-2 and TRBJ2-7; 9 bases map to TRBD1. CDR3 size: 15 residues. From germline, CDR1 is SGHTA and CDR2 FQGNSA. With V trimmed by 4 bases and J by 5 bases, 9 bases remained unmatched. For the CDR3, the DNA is TGTGCCAGCAGCTACTCCGGGACAGGGCTCCACGAGCAGTACTTC. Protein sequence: CASSYSGTGLHEQYF.

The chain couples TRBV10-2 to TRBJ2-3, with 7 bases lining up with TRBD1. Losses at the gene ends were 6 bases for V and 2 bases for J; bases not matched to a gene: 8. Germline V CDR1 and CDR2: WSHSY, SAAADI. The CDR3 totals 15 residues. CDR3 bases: TGCGCCAGCAGAACAGACAGGGCTGTCACAGATACGCAGTATTTT. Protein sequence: CASRTDRAVTDTQYF.

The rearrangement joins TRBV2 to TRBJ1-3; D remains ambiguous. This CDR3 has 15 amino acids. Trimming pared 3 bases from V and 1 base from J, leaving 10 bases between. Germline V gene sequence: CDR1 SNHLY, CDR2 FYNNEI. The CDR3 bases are TGTGCCAGCAGTGAGTGGGCCCAATCTGGAAACACCATATATTTT. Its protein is CASSEWAQSGNTIYF.

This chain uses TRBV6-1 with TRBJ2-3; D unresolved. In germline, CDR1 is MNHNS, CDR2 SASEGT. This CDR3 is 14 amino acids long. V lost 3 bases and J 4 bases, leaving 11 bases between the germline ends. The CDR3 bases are TGTGCCAGCAGTGATGCGCCAGACCCAGATACGCAGTATTTT. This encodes CASSDAPDPDTQYF.

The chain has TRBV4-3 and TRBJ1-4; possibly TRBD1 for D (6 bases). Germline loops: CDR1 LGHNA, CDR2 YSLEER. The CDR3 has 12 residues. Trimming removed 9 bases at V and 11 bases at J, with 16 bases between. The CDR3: CASRNRDRKLFF. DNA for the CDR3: TGCGCCAGTAGAAACAGGGATCGGAAACTGTTTTTT.

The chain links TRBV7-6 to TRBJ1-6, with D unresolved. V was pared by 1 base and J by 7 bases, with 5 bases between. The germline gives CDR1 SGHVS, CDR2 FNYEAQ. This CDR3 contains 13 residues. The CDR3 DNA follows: TGTGCCAGCAGCTTAGATGCGAATTCACCCCTCCACTTT. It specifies CASSLDANSPLHF.

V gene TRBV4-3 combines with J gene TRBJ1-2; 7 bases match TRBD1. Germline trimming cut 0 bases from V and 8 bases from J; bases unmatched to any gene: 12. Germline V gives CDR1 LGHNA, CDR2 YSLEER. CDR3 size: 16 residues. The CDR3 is CASSQDLMVAGGGYTF. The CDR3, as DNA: TGCGCCAGCAGCCAAGATTTGATGGTGGCAGGGGGGGGCTACACCTTC.

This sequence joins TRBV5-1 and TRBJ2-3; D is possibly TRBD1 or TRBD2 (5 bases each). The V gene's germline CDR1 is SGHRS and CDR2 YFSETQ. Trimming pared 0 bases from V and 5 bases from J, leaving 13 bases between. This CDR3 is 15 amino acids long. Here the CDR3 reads CASSLGDPGRDTQYF. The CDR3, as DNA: TGCGCCAGCAGCTTGGGGGACCCGGGGCGAGATACGCAGTATTTT.

CDR3 DNA: TGTGCCACCAGTGATCCCGGGACAGTCACCGGGGAGCTGTTTTTT. Translated: CATSDPGTVTGELFF. J is TRBJ2-2 and V is TRBV24-1; 7 bases line up with TRBD1. Germline CDR1 and CDR2: KGHDR and SFDVKD. The CDR3 is made up of 15 amino acids. The V segment lost 3 bases and the J segment 4 bases; nucleotides outside the gene matches: 4.

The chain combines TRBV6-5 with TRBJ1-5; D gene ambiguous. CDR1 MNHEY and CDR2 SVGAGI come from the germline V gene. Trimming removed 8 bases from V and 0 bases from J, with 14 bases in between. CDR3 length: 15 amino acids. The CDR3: CASSPFPYSNQPQHF. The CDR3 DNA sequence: TGTGCCAGCTCGCCGTTCCCTTATAGCAATCAGCCCCAGCATTTT.

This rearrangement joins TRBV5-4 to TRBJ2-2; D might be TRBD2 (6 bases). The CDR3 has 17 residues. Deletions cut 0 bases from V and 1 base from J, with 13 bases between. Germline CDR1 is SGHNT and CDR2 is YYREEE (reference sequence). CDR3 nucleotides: TGTGCCAGCAGCTTGGCCGCTCAAGCGGGGAACACCGGGGAGCTGTTTTTT. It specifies CASSLAAQAGNTGELFF.

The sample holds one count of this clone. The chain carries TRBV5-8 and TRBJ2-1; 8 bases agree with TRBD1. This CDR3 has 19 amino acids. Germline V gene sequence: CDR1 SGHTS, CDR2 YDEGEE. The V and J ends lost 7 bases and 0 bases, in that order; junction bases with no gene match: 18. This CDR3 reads CASSPGQGPTTSSYNEQFF. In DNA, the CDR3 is TGTGCCAGCTCCCCCGGACAGGGCCCAACCACAAGCTCCTACAATGAGCAGTTCTTC.

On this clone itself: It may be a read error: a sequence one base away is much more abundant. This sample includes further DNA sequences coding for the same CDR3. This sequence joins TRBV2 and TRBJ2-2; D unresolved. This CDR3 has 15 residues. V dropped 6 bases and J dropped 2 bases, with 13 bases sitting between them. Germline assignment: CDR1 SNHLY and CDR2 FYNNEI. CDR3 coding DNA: TGTGCCAGCAGAAGGGCTATGGACAACACCGGGGAGCTGTTTTTT. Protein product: CASRRAMDNTGELFF.

This chain's CDR3 is CASSPQLSARDGELFF. The CDR3 DNA is TGTGCCAGCTCACCACAGTTGTCAGCGAGGGACGGGGAGCTGTTTTTT. The chain has TRBV18 and TRBJ2-2; tentative D call: TRBD2 (5 bases). The germline gives CDR1 KGHSH, CDR2 LQKENI. This CDR3 is built from 16 residues. The V end was cut by 1 base, the J end by 7 bases, with 16 bases between.

The CDR3 DNA reads TGTGCCAGCAGTGAAGGGACCAGGGGAGGGGCTGAAGCTTTCTTT. This encodes CASSEGTRGGAEAFF. This rearrangement joins TRBV6-1 to TRBJ1-1, with a possible D match to TRBD1 (6 bases). The CDR3 has 15 residues. Trimming left V 1 base short and J 6 bases short, with 15 bases between. Per the germline V gene, CDR1 is MNHNS and CDR2 is SASEGT.

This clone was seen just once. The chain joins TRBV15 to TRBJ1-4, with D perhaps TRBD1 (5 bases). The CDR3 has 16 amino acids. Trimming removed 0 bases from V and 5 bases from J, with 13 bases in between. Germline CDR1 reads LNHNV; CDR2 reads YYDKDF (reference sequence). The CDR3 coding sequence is TGTGCCACCAGCAGAGATGGGAGGGGCCCCAATGAAAAACTGTTTTTT. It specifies CATSRDGRGPNEKLFF. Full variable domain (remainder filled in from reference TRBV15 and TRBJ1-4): DAMVIQNPRYQVTQFGKPVTLSCSQTLNHNVMYWYQQKSSQAPKLLFHYYDKDFNNEADTPDNFQSRRPNTSFCFLDIRSPGLGDTAMYLCATSRDGRGPNEKLFFGSGTQLSVL.

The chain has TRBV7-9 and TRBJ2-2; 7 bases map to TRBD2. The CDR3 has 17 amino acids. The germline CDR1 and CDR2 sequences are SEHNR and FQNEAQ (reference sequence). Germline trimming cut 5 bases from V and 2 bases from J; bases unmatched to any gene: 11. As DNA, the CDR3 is TGTGCCAGCAGCACAACGCGGGGACTATTTAACACCGGGGAGCTGTTTTTT. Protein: CASSTTRGLFNTGELFF.

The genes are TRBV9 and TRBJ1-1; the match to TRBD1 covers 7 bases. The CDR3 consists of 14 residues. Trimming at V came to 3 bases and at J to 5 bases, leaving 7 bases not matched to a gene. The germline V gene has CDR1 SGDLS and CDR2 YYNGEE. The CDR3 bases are TGTGCCAGCAGCGCCCAGACAGGGATGACTGAAGCTTTCTTT. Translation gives CASSAQTGMTEAFF.

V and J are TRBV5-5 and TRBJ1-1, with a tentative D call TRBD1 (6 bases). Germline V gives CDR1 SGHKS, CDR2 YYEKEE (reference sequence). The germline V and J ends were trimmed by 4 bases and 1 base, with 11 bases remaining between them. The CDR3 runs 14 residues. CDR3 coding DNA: TGTGCCAGCAGCCAGGGGAGCTCGAACACTGAAGCTTTCTTT. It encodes CASSQGSSNTEAFF.

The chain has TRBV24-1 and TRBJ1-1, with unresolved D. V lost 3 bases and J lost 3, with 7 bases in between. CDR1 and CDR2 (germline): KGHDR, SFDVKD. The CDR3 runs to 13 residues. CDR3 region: CATSDLRDTEAFF. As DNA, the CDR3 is TGTGCCACCAGTGATCTAAGGGACACTGAAGCTTTCTTT.

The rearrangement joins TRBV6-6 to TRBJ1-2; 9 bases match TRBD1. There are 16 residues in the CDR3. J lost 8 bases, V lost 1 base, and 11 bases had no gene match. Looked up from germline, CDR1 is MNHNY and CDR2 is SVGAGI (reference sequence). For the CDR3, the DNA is TGTGCCAGCAGTTACTTAACAGGGGGCGGTGTGGAGGGCTACACCTTC. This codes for CASSYLTGGGVEGYTF.

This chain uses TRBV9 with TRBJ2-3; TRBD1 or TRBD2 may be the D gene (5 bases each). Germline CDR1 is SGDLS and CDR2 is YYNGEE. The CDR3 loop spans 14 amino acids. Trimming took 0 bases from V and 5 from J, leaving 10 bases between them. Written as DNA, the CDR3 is TGTGCCAGCAGCGTAGTAGGGACGGGAGATACGCAGTATTTT. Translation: CASSVVGTGDTQYF. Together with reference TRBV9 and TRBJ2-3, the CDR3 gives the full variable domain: DSGVTQTPKHLITATGQRVTLRCSPRSGDLSVYWYQQSLDQGLQFLIQYYNGEERAKGNILERFSAQQFPDLHSELNLSSLELGDSALYFCASSVVGTGDTQYFGPGTRLTVL.